This is a list of T cell receptor beta chains from one sample in a study of beta chain features in type 1 diabetes. Here immunoSEQ multiplex PCR was the method, and the copy in TCRdb shows in-frame clones only, minus some. The sample includes around 140,000 clones, 7.5% to 9.5% of them seen just once. The sequencing sample was made of central memory CD4+ T cells from blood. These receptors originate from a man aged 30 to 45 with type 1 diabetes. Both conserved end residues are part of each CDR3. Fields, in order: V gene, clone size, J gene, D gene, CDR3 protein, CDR3 DNA. The D gene is left open where the match is weak. Clone size is stated in some rows and not others, as once, few, many or a class when expanded.

V: TRBV15
size: -
J: TRBJ2-6
D: -
CDR3: CATCPGQNSGANVLTF
DNA: TGTGCCACCTGCCCCGGACAGAACTCTGGGGCCAACGTCCTGACTTTC

V: TRBV15
size: -
J: TRBJ2-1
D: TRBD1
CDR3: CATSRSRDRYNEQFF
DNA: TGTGCCACCAGCAGGAGCCGGGACAGGTACAATGAGCAGTTCTTC

V: TRBV5-1
size: few
J: TRBJ1-1
D: -
CDR3: CASSFTGRTEAFF
DNA: TGCGCCAGCAGCTTTACCGGGAGGACTGAAGCTTTCTTT

V: TRBV9
size: -
J: TRBJ2-3
D: -
CDR3: CASSRPRTDTQYF
DNA: TGTGCCAGCAGCCGTCCCCGCACAGATACGCAGTATTTT

V: TRBV2
size: few
J: TRBJ2-3
D: -
CDR3: CASSAQSSGTDTQYF
DNA: TGTGCCAGCAGTGCCCAGTCTAGCGGCACAGATACGCAGTATTTT

V: TRBV30
size: -
J: TRBJ1-5
D: TRBD1
CDR3: CAWSVGTGDLTQHF
DNA: TGTGCCTGGAGTGTAGGGACAGGGGACCTGACCCAGCATTTT

V: TRBV29-1
size: few
J: TRBJ2-3
D: TRBD2
CDR3: CSVDVGGGTDTQYF
DNA: TGCAGCGTTGATGTCGGGGGGGGAACAGATACGCAGTATTTT

V: TRBV28
size: few
J: TRBJ2-5
D: -
CDR3: CASSPAGAQETQYF
DNA: TGTGCCAGCAGCCCAGCAGGGGCCCAAGAGACCCAGTACTTC

V: TRBV30
size: few
J: TRBJ2-3
D: TRBD2
CDR3: CAWWRAGGTDTQYF
DNA: TGTGCCTGGTGGAGAGCGGGGGGCACAGATACGCAGTATTTT

V: TRBV28
size: many
J: TRBJ2-1
D: TRBD1
CDR3: CASTTGGSYNEQFF
DNA: TGTGCCAGCACTACAGGGGGATCCTACAATGAGCAGTTCTTC

V: TRBV2
size: few
J: TRBJ1-6
D: -
CDR3: CASIPYGRGNSPLHF
DNA: TGTGCCAGCATCCCTTATGGGCGGGGTAATTCACCCCTCCACTTT

V: TRBV18
size: few
J: TRBJ2-3
D: -
CDR3: CASSPGRPGSSDTQYF
DNA: TGTGCCAGCTCACCAGGCCGCCCGGGGAGCTCAGATACGCAGTATTTT

V: TRBV29-1
size: few
J: TRBJ1-1
D: TRBD1
CDR3: CSVDSGGGYTEAFF
DNA: TGCAGCGTTGATTCAGGGGGCGGTTACACTGAAGCTTTCTTT

V: TRBV10-3
size: -
J: TRBJ2-1
D: TRBD2
CDR3: CAIGLPGSTSGSYNEQFF
DNA: TGTGCCATCGGCTTACCAGGCTCGACTAGCGGCTCCTACAATGAGCAGTTCTTC

V: TRBV6-5
size: -
J: TRBJ2-7
D: TRBD1
CDR3: CASSYSGQGYEQYF
DNA: TGTGCCAGCAGCTATTCGGGACAGGGGTACGAGCAGTACTTC

V: TRBV6-1
size: -
J: TRBJ1-5
D: -
CDR3: CASSGEGGSNQPQHF
DNA: TGTGCCAGCAGTGGGGAGGGAGGTAGCAATCAGCCCCAGCATTTT

V: TRBV2
size: few
J: TRBJ2-7
D: TRBD2
CDR3: CASRKSLAGEQYF
DNA: TGTGCCAGCCGAAAATCCCTAGCGGGGGAGCAGTACTTC

V: TRBV7-9
size: -
J: TRBJ2-5
D: TRBD2
CDR3: CASSLEGNSGGVETQYF
DNA: TGTGCCAGCAGCTTAGAGGGAAATAGCGGGGGGGTTGAGACCCAGTACTTC

V: TRBV5-1
size: few
J: TRBJ2-4
D: TRBD2
CDR3: CASSLPEGGENIQYF
DNA: TGCGCCAGCAGCTTGCCGGAGGGAGGGGAAAACATTCAGTACTTC

V: TRBV2
size: -
J: TRBJ1-1
D: TRBD1
CDR3: CASTWTGNTEAFF
DNA: TGTGCCAGCACCTGGACAGGGAACACTGAAGCTTTCTTT

V: TRBV7-8
size: many
J: TRBJ1-1
D: -
CDR3: CASSSDRNTEAFF
DNA: TGTGCCAGCAGCTCCGACAGGAACACTGAAGCTTTCTTT

V: TRBV7-2
size: -
J: TRBJ2-2
D: TRBD1
CDR3: CASSLQGGGGELFF
DNA: TGTGCCAGCAGCCTACAAGGGGGCGGCGGGGAGCTGTTTTTT

V: TRBV7-8
size: few
J: TRBJ2-5
D: -
CDR3: CASSLDPQGTETQYF
DNA: TGTGCCAGCAGCTTGGATCCACAGGGAACAGAGACCCAGTACTTC

V: TRBV11-3
size: -
J: TRBJ2-3
D: TRBD2
CDR3: CASSLGTSHSTDTQYF
DNA: TGTGCCAGCAGCCTAGGGACTAGCCATAGCACAGATACGCAGTATTTT

V: TRBV7-3
size: -
J: TRBJ2-5
D: TRBD1
CDR3: CASSLGTGGLETQYF
DNA: TGTGCCAGCAGCTTAGGGACAGGGGGTCTGGAGACCCAGTACTTC

V: TRBV18
size: -
J: TRBJ2-5
D: -
CDR3: CASSPPTADETQYF
DNA: TGTGCCAGCTCACCACCTACCGCGGATGAGACCCAGTACTTC

V: TRBV15
size: few
J: TRBJ1-2
D: -
CDR3: CATRGDFYGYTF
DNA: TGTGCCACCAGGGGGGACTTCTATGGCTACACCTTC

V: TRBV28
size: -
J: TRBJ2-5
D: TRBD2
CDR3: CASSSAGGWQETQYF
DNA: TGTGCCAGCAGTTCCGCGGGGGGTTGGCAAGAGACCCAGTACTTC

V: TRBV4-2
size: -
J: TRBJ2-7
D: -
CDR3: CASSFGENYEQYF
DNA: TGTGCCAGCAGCTTTGGGGAGAACTACGAGCAGTACTTC

V: TRBV18
size: few
J: TRBJ1-1
D: -
CDR3: CASSPPTGGNTEAFF
DNA: TGTGCCAGCTCACCACCGACAGGTGGGAACACTGAAGCTTTCTTT

V: TRBV5-1
size: -
J: TRBJ2-5
D: -
CDR3: CASSILSDQETQYF
DNA: TGCGCCAGCAGCATCCTTAGCGACCAAGAGACCCAGTACTTC

V: TRBV4-2
size: -
J: TRBJ2-7
D: TRBD2
CDR3: CASSQSTSDSYEQYF
DNA: TGTGCCAGCAGCCAATCGACTAGCGACTCCTACGAGCAGTACTTC

V: TRBV29-1
size: few
J: TRBJ2-1
D: -
CDR3: CSVKPQGNNEQFF
DNA: TGCAGCGTTAAGCCCCAGGGGAACAATGAGCAGTTCTTC

V: TRBV4-2
size: many
J: TRBJ1-3
D: TRBD1
CDR3: CASSQDDRAGGNTIYF
DNA: TGTGCCAGCAGCCAAGATGACAGGGCAGGAGGAAACACCATATATTTT

V: TRBV4-3
size: few
J: TRBJ2-5
D: -
CDR3: CASSQRTGSETQYF
DNA: TGCGCCAGCAGCCAAAGAACAGGGTCGGAGACCCAGTACTTC

V: TRBV6-6
size: few
J: TRBJ2-1
D: TRBD2
CDR3: CASSSLLAGALNEQFF
DNA: TGTGCCAGCAGTTCCTTACTAGCGGGGGCCCTCAATGAGCAGTTCTTC

V: TRBV19
size: once
J: TRBJ1-4
D: -
CDR3: CASRSQAATNEKLFF
DNA: TGTGCCAGTAGAAGCCAGGCAGCAACTAATGAAAAACTGTTTTTT

V: TRBV2
size: few
J: TRBJ1-3
D: -
CDR3: CASSEIGGGTIYF
DNA: TGTGCCAGCAGTGAGATTGGTGGAGGCACCATATATTTT

V: TRBV11-2
size: -
J: TRBJ1-1
D: TRBD1
CDR3: CASSTGQGVEAFF
DNA: TGTGCCAGCAGTACGGGACAGGGGGTTGAAGCTTTCTTT

V: TRBV11-1
size: -
J: TRBJ1-1
D: -
CDR3: CASSLNAGVAFF
DNA: TGTGCCAGCAGCTTAAACGCAGGGGTGGCTTTCTTT

V: TRBV7-9
size: -
J: TRBJ2-1
D: TRBD2
CDR3: CASSSLLPSGTYNEQFF
DNA: TGTGCCAGCAGCTCCCTATTGCCTAGCGGCACCTACAATGAGCAGTTCTTC

V: TRBV25-1
size: -
J: TRBJ2-3
D: -
CDR3: CASSVSTDTQYF
DNA: TGTGCCAGCAGTGTAAGCACAGATACGCAGTATTTT

V: TRBV5-1
size: -
J: TRBJ1-1
D: -
CDR3: CASSPGGGTEAFF
DNA: TGCGCCAGCAGCCCCGGCGGGGGTACTGAAGCTTTCTTT

V: TRBV18
size: -
J: TRBJ1-2
D: -
CDR3: CASSGANYGYTF
DNA: TGTGCCAGCTCAGGAGCGAACTATGGCTACACCTTC

V: TRBV12-5
size: once
J: TRBJ1-6
D: -
CDR3: CASGSTGTPLHF
DNA: TGTGCTAGTGGTAGCACCGGGACACCCCTCCACTTT

V: TRBV9
size: few
J: TRBJ1-1
D: -
CDR3: CASSLRQEATEAFF
DNA: TGTGCCAGCAGCCTTCGCCAGGAGGCCACTGAAGCTTTCTTT

V: TRBV5-1
size: few
J: TRBJ2-5
D: -
CDR3: CASYHGVQETQYF
DNA: TGCGCCAGTTACCACGGGGTTCAAGAGACCCAGTACTTC

V: TRBV10-3
size: -
J: TRBJ1-1
D: -
CDR3: CAITTDTMNTEAFF
DNA: TGTGCCATCACCACGGACACGATGAACACTGAAGCTTTCTTT

V: TRBV7-3
size: -
J: TRBJ2-3
D: -
CDR3: CASSPQAARGTDTQYF
DNA: TGTGCCAGCAGCCCCCAGGCGGCGAGGGGCACAGATACGCAGTATTTT

V: TRBV5-1
size: -
J: TRBJ2-5
D: -
CDR3: CASSLGTIPETQYF
DNA: TGCGCCAGCAGCTTAGGGACAATACCAGAGACCCAGTACTTC

V: TRBV9
size: many
J: TRBJ1-1
D: -
CDR3: CASSVGVTGSRSVNTEAFF
DNA: TGTGCCAGCAGCGTAGGTGTCACGGGGTCACGAAGTGTGAACACTGAAGCTTTCTTT

V: TRBV19
size: -
J: TRBJ2-1
D: -
CDR3: CASSNDLDNEQFF
DNA: TGTGCCAGTAGTAACGACCTAGACAATGAGCAGTTCTTC

V: TRBV18
size: few
J: TRBJ1-2
D: -
CDR3: CASSPGAGTNYGYTF
DNA: TGTGCCAGCTCACCGGGGGCAGGGACTAACTATGGCTACACCTTC

V: TRBV4-3
size: -
J: TRBJ2-7
D: -
CDR3: CASSQGPTYEQYF
DNA: TGCGCCAGCAGCCAAGGTCCCACCTACGAGCAGTACTTC

V: TRBV4-2
size: -
J: TRBJ2-1
D: TRBD2
CDR3: CASSLSGGASREQFF
DNA: TGTGCCAGCAGCCTTAGCGGGGGGGCGTCCAGGGAGCAGTTCTTC